This T cell receptor (beta chain) was documented in a study of blood T cell repertoires in COVID-19. Study at large: There were acute and convalescent COVID-19 samples, and they came from the United States, Italy and Spain. PBMCs, B-cell-depleted T cells, or T cells were the source of the cDNA or gDNA that made up the material.

This CDR3 region has 13 residues. The germline CDR1 and CDR2 sequences are SGHAT and FQNNGV. Germline trimming cut 4 bases from V and 12 bases from J; bases unmatched to any gene: 9. Original processing methods: Cell counts per sample came from amplifying reference gene primers. Profiling relied on immunoSEQ multiplex PCR, and the TCRdb table lists in-frame clones only, not all of them. Clone size and the V and J calls come from that table; the DNA yielded D and trimming. Of a few hundred thousand clones in the sample, around 90% were seen once. This clone has only a few counts. This receptor was taken from a man aged 35-49 years with acute or convalescent COVID-19. The chain couples TRBV11-2 to TRBJ1-1; TRBD1 agrees at 9 bases. The sequencing sample was made of peripheral blood. The CDR3 here is CASSYGQGRSSFF. The CDR3 nucleotides are TGTGCCAGCAGCTATGGACAGGGGCGGTCGTCTTTCTTT.